Listed here are 7 T cell receptor beta chains from one sample, sequenced in a study of CD8+CD57+ T cells in acquired aplastic anemia. Profiles of TCR beta VDJ and CDR3 were generated from a genomic DNA template. TCRdb re-analysed the reads in MiXCR, keeping a single row per CDR3 protein. Here the sample spans roughly 81,000 distinct CDR3 sequences, 40% to 55% being singletons. Specimen: sorted CD4+, CD8+, or CD8+CD57+ T cells (not recorded which) from PBMCs. These receptors originate from a human donor in good health, serving as a control.

This clonotype was seen ten or more times. This chain connects TRBV19 to TRBJ2-7; D may be TRBD1 (5 bases). Germline CDR1 is LNHDA and CDR2 is SQIVND (reference sequence). CDR3 length equals 13 residues. Trimming left V 7 bases short and J 6 bases short, with 16 bases between. CDR3 DNA sequence: TGTGCCAGTACCGACAGCGCCGGCACCGAGCAGTACTTC. Translation gives CASTDSAGTEQYF.

The V gene is TRBV7-3, the J gene TRBJ2-3; D is uncertain. CDR1 SGHTA and CDR2 FQGTGA come from the germline V gene. Trimming removed 8 bases at V and 5 bases at J, with 8 bases between. The CDR3 spans 11 residues. As DNA, the CDR3 is TGTGCCAGCCTCTTTCTAGATACGCAGTATTTT. Its protein is CASLFLDTQYF.

This clonotype appeared once. The chain combines TRBV20-1 with TRBJ2-7; D gene ambiguous. Between the trimmed V and J ends, which lost 0 bases and 1 base, there was a span of 10 bases. Germline V lookup: CDR1 DFQATT, CDR2 SNEGSKA (reference sequence). This CDR3 has 14 residues. CDR3 in amino acids: CSARDSDQSYEQYF. For the CDR3, the DNA is TGCAGTGCTAGAGATTCGGACCAATCCTACGAGCAGTACTTC.

The chain recombines TRBV2 with TRBJ1-1; TRBD1 is a possible D gene (6 bases). CDR1 is SNHLY, CDR2 FYNNEI, per germline. The CDR3 loop spans 13 amino acids. Trimming pared 8 bases from V and 5 bases from J, leaving 15 bases between. The CDR3 loop reads CASQYRDRTEAFF. The DNA of the CDR3 is TGTGCCAGCCAGTACAGGGATCGGACTGAAGCTTTCTTT.

The genes are TRBV2 and TRBJ2-7; either TRBD1 or TRBD2 may supply D (6 bases each). Trimming removed 6 bases from V and 6 bases from J, with 18 bases in between. There are 14 residues in the CDR3. Germline CDR1 reads SNHLY; CDR2 reads FYNNEI. Here the CDR3 DNA reads TGTGCCAGCAGCGTAGACGGAGGGGGAGGCGAGCAGTACTTC. It is translated as CASSVDGGGGEQYF.

With respect to this clonotype: A much larger clone differs by one base, so this may be a read error. The chain is built from TRBV7-6 and TRBJ2-1; a weak D match, TRBD1 (6 bases). This CDR3 spans 13 amino acids. Germline loops: CDR1 SGHVS, CDR2 FNYEAQ. The CDR3 nucleotides are TGTGCCAGCGGCTTAGCAGGGGCGGATGAGCAGTTCTTC. The encoded protein is CASGLAGADEQFF.

At least ten counts were recorded for this clonotype. V usage is TRBV15 and J usage is TRBJ2-7; 8 nucleotides match TRBD2. The CDR3 consists of 15 residues. V shed 0 bases, J shed 3 bases, and the junction held 4 bases outside the gene matches. Germline CDR1 reads LNHNV; CDR2 reads YYDKDF (reference sequence). CDR3 region: CATSREASGFYEQYF. In nucleotides, the CDR3 is TGTGCCACCAGCAGAGAGGCTAGCGGGTTCTACGAGCAGTACTTC.